The clone carrying this TCR beta chain was detected ten times or more. The antigen remains unidentified. CDR3 regions were amplified by Arm-PCR using iRepertoire HTBI primers to build TCR beta libraries. TCRdb called the multiplex PCR reads again in MiXCR, with one record for every CDR3 protein. The profile shows about 620,000 distinct CDR3 sequences, about 16% of them singletons. This sample is drawn from a study of regulatory T cells in long-lasting Graves disease. Stated time point: newly diagnosed GD, antithyroid drugs for less than 3 months. Making the TCR library involved RNA that had been extracted from PBMCs. Findings and limits, study-wide: Persistent patients shared more public clonotypes (about 2,700) than newly diagnosed patients (under 1,000).

The same specimen was also included in a second study, on T cells in Graves' hyperthyroidism and ophthalmopathy. As reported in that work: The primer set for the first-round RT-PCR of the TCR CDR3 was HTBI.

The source was peripheral blood mononuclear cells (PBMCs), collected at new diagnosis, from a patient treated with antithyroid drugs. This receptor was identified in a woman aged 25 to 45 with Graves disease.

CDR3 DNA sequence: TGCAGTGCTAGTCCCCTTATGAACACTGAAGCTTTCTTT. The encoded protein is CSASPLMNTEAFF. The chain carries TRBV20-1 and TRBJ1-1, with D hard to call. Trimming stripped 3 bases from V and 0 bases from J, with 8 bases between. From germline, CDR1 is DFQATT and CDR2 SNEGSKA (reference sequence). The CDR3 is made up of 13 amino acids.